This T cell receptor beta chain was found in a study of beta chain features in type 1 diabetes. About the study: Analysis included around 110,000,000 sorted cells drawn from all samples. Study-level results: Patients with type 1 diabetes showed fewer VDJ junction insertions and more deletions. A closer apparent resemblance between naive, central memory and Treg TCRB repertoires was seen in patients than in healthy donors. The study found moderately but significantly shorter TCRB CDR3s in all four CD4+ subsets of Type 1 diabetes patients.

Expressed TCRB transcripts were sequenced after all isolated RNA was converted to cDNA. The assay was immunoSEQ multiplex PCR, and TCRdb's table has in-frame clones only and misses some. The sample has about 230,000 clones, 16% seen once; the top ten hold 0.065% to 0.1%. CD4+ naive, central memory, regulatory and stem cell-like memory subsets were isolated by sorting on CD45RO/CCR7/CD25/CD127/CD95/CD27. This clone was counted only a few times. Its antigen is currently unknown. The CDR3 has 14 amino acids. The V end was cut by 1 base, the J end by 4 bases, with 8 bases between. CDR1 is LGHNT and CDR2 is FRNRAP in the germline V gene.

This clonotype was sampled from a man in his thirties or forties with type 1 diabetes. The source material was naive CD4+ T cells from blood. This chain links TRBV12-5 with TRBJ2-1, with D unresolved. The CDR3 sequence is CASGLDQSYNEQFF. The DNA for the CDR3 is TGTGCTAGTGGTTTGGACCAATCTTACAATGAGCAGTTCTTC.